These 27 T cell receptor beta chains came from one sample sequenced in a study of blood T cell repertoires in COVID-19. Profiled with immunoSEQ multiplex PCR; TCRdb holds only in-frame clones, not every one. In the table there are 300,000 or so clones, approximately 89% of which are singletons. Sequencing was performed on peripheral blood. The receptors originated from a woman between 50 and 59 years old who had recovered from COVID-19.

This chain uses TRBV5-4 with TRBJ1-2; 9 nucleotides align to TRBD1. CDR1 is SGHNT and CDR2 is YYREEE in the germline V gene (reference sequence). The CDR3 has 16 residues. V trimming: 3 bases; J trimming: 3 bases; junction bases outside the gene matches: 9. CDR3 sequence reads: CASSSRADRGDYGYTF. For the CDR3, the DNA is TGTGCCAGCAGCTCGCGCGCGGACAGGGGAGACTATGGCTACACCTTC.

This clone has a single count. This CDR3 is CASSCPVFSEKLFF. CDR3 in DNA: TGTGCCAGCAGTTGTCCGGTATTTAGTGAAAAACTGTTTTTT. The V gene is TRBV6-4, the J gene TRBJ1-4, with D hard to call. The CDR3 spans 14 residues. The V and J ends lost 5 bases and 7 bases respectively, with 14 bases between them. Per the germline V gene, CDR1 is MRHNA and CDR2 is SNTAGT.

The count of this clone is one. This sequence joins TRBV7-8 and TRBJ2-2; 9 bases map to TRBD1. V lost 1 base and J lost 6; bases outside the gene matches: 0. The CDR3 sequence is 14 residues long. Looked up from germline, CDR1 is SGHVS and CDR2 is FQNEAQ. In DNA form, the CDR3 reads TGTGCCAGCAGCTTAGACAGGGGGCCCGGGGAGCTGTTTTTT. It yields the protein CASSLDRGPGELFF.

The chain is built from TRBV28 and TRBJ2-2, with D unresolved. CDR1 is MDHEN and CDR2 is SYDVKM in the germline V gene. The CDR3 loop spans 14 amino acids. V lost 5 bases to trimming and J lost 3 bases, with 10 bases between them. CDR3 in DNA: TGTGCCAGCAGTGATGCCCAGGACACCGGGGAGCTGTTTTTT. This gives the protein CASSDAQDTGELFF. Drawing the rest from reference TRBV28 and TRBJ2-2, the complete variable domain is DVKVTQSSRYLVKRTGEKVFLECVQDMDHENMFWYRQDPGLGLRLIYFSYDVKMKEKGDIPEGYSVSREKKERFSLILESASTNQTSMYLCASSDAQDTGELFFGEGSRLTVL.

This clone was seen just once. The chain joins TRBV27 to TRBJ1-5, with D maybe TRBD1 (5 bases). The CDR3 length is 13 residues. Trimming took 6 bases from V and 7 from J, leaving 13 bases between them. Germline V lookup: CDR1 MNHEY, CDR2 SMNVEV (reference sequence). The CDR3 loop reads CASRPGYAQPQHF. For the CDR3, the DNA is TGTGCCAGCAGACCAGGGTATGCCCAGCCCCAGCATTTT.

The chain combines TRBV5-1 with TRBJ2-7; no clear D gene. The V and J ends lost 0 bases and 0 bases respectively, with 13 bases between them. The CDR3 totals 16 residues. CDR1 and CDR2 (germline): SGHRS, YFSETQ. CDR3 residues: CASSLEALVSSYEQYF. In DNA form, the CDR3 reads TGCGCCAGCAGCTTGGAAGCTCTCGTGAGCTCCTACGAGCAGTACTTC.

In this sample, this clone turned up once. The chain is built from TRBV30 and TRBJ2-1, with 7 positions matching TRBD2. The junction had 12 bases not matched to a gene; V was cut back by 8 bases and J by 8 bases. CDR3 length: 13 residues. From germline, CDR1 is GTSNPN and CDR2 SVGIG (reference sequence). CDR3 in amino acids: CAARRWGGDEQFF. DNA of the CDR3: TGTGCCGCCAGGAGGTGGGGAGGGGATGAGCAGTTCTTC.

This clone was detected only once. This rearrangement joins TRBV11-3 to TRBJ2-1; 8 bases match TRBD2. V lost 5 bases, J lost 3 bases, and 6 bases stayed unmatched. From germline, CDR1 is SGHNT and CDR2 YENEEA. CDR3 length: 15 amino acids. Here the CDR3 reads CASSLSGAFYNEQFF. The CDR3 nucleotides read TGTGCCAGCAGCCTTAGCGGGGCCTTCTACAATGAGCAGTTCTTC.

This clone was counted between two and nine times. The chain combines TRBV6-2 or TRBV6-3 with TRBJ1-1; D not certain. Deletions cut 5 bases from V and 6 bases from J, with 13 bases between. Germline V gives CDR1 MNHEY, CDR2 SVGEGT. The CDR3 extends over 13 amino acids. CDR3 DNA: TGTGCCAGCAGTCCCTCGTGGGCCGCTGAAGCTTTCTTT. Residues: CASSPSWAAEAFF.

The chain links TRBV10-2 to TRBJ2-1, with D maybe TRBD2 (6 bases). Trimming shortened V by 8 bases and J by 2 bases, and 13 bases separated the two germline ends. Germline-derived CDR1 and CDR2 are WSHSY and SAAADI. This CDR3 region has 14 residues. In DNA, the CDR3 is TGCGCCAGCCGGCGGGGAGATCCCTACAATGAGCAGTTCTTC. Translation gives CASRRGDPYNEQFF.

The CDR3 sequence is CASSQVRSNNYGYTF. DNA of the CDR3: TGCGCCAGCAGCCAAGTAAGAAGCAATAACTATGGCTACACCTTC. V is TRBV4-3 and J is TRBJ1-2; D is undetermined. The CDR3 contains 15 residues. Trimming took off 1 base at V and 1 base at J, with 10 bases between the two ends. In germline, CDR1 is LGHNA, CDR2 YSLEER.

V gene TRBV29-1 combines with J gene TRBJ1-1; no reliable D call. V lost 4 bases and J 10 bases, leaving 10 bases between the germline ends. The CDR3 covers 10 residues. Per the germline V gene, CDR1 is SQVTM and CDR2 is ANQGSEA. The CDR3 reads CSVVEPGAFF. The CDR3 DNA sequence: TGCAGCGTTGTGGAACCGGGAGCTTTCTTT.

The chain links TRBV7-6 to TRBJ1-1; D is perhaps TRBD1 (6 bases). The V gene lost 4 bases and the J gene lost 0 bases, with 9 bases spanning the gap. The V gene's germline CDR1 is SGHVS and CDR2 FNYEAQ. This CDR3 is built from 14 residues. CDR3 in DNA: TGTGCCAGCAGCTCGGGACAAGTGAACACTGAAGCTTTCTTT. This translates into CASSSGQVNTEAFF.

The chain combines TRBV6-5 with TRBJ2-2, with 7 bases matching TRBD1. Germline V gene lookup returns CDR1 MNHEY and CDR2 SVGAGI. CDR3 length equals 14 residues. The V gene end was trimmed by 6 bases and the J gene end by 1 base; junction bases not matched to a gene: 2. The CDR3 DNA is TGTGCCAGCAGGTGGGACAGGAACACCGGGGAGCTGTTTTTT. It specifies CASRWDRNTGELFF.

V and J are TRBV6-4 and TRBJ1-2; no clear D. The V end was cut by 2 bases, the J end by 8 bases, with 12 bases between. CDR1 is MRHNA, CDR2 SNTAGT, per germline. The CDR3 has 13 amino acids. The CDR3 coding sequence is TGTGCCAGCAGTGACAGGGCTGGGAGCGGCTACACCTTC. Translation: CASSDRAGSGYTF.

The rearrangement joins TRBV7-2 to TRBJ1-1; no clear D gene. Germline lookup yields CDR1 SGHTA and CDR2 FQGNSA. The CDR3 is 13 amino acids. The V gene lost 5 bases and the J gene lost 7 bases, with 14 bases spanning the gap. CDR3 sequence (DNA): TGTGCCAGCAGCCGCTGGAGGGTTGGTGAAGCTTTCTTT. This encodes CASSRWRVGEAFF.

This clone was detected a few times. V usage is TRBV28 and J usage is TRBJ2-7; a weak D match, TRBD1 (5 bases). Per the germline V gene, CDR1 is MDHEN and CDR2 is SYDVKM. Trimming cost V 6 bases and J 2 bases, with 11 bases left between them. This CDR3 comprises 13 residues. In DNA, the CDR3 is TGTGCCAGCAGGAGGCAGGGAACCTACGAGCAGTACTTC. Its protein is CASRRQGTYEQYF. Looking up the rest from reference TRBV28 and TRBJ2-7 gives the full variable domain: DVKVTQSSRYLVKRTGEKVFLECVQDMDHENMFWYRQDPGLGLRLIYFSYDVKMKEKGDIPEGYSVSREKKERFSLILESASTNQTSMYLCASRRQGTYEQYFGPGTRLTVT.

The chain recombines TRBV27 with TRBJ2-7; 7 bases are shared with TRBD1. The V gene end was trimmed by 4 bases and the J gene end by 4 bases; junction bases not matched to a gene: 10. Germline-derived CDR1 and CDR2 are MNHEY and SMNVEV (reference sequence). This CDR3 has 15 residues. CDR3 protein: CASSYGQDLLYEQYF. CDR3 bases: TGTGCCAGCAGTTACGGACAGGATCTCCTATACGAGCAGTACTTC.

This clone is a singleton in its sample. The CDR3 loop reads CASSKPRSRIELELGSCYGYTF. The CDR3 bases are TGTGCCAGCAGCAAACCTAGGTCTAGGATCGAACTAGAGCTAGGGAGTTGCTATGGCTACACCTTC. The V gene is TRBV21-1, the J gene TRBJ1-2. TRBV21-1 counts as a pseudogene. This CDR3 has 22 amino acids.

The V call is TRBV6-1, the J call TRBJ1-5; D gene uncertain. CDR3 size: 12 residues. V lost 0 bases to trimming and J lost 7 bases, with 4 bases between them. The V gene's germline CDR1 is MNHNS and CDR2 SASEGT. The CDR3 DNA is TGTGCCAGCAGTGAAGCGCGGCAGCCCCAGCATTTT. Protein product: CASSEARQPQHF.

V usage is TRBV11-2 and J usage is TRBJ2-7, with D perhaps TRBD2 (6 bases). Germline CDR1 is SGHAT and CDR2 is FQNNGV. V lost 6 bases and J 8 bases, leaving 23 bases between the germline ends. This CDR3 region has 15 residues. This CDR3 is CASRVPGLRGSKQYF. As DNA, the CDR3 is TGTGCCAGCAGAGTCCCGGGACTCCGCGGATCAAAGCAGTACTTC.

The genes are TRBV9 and TRBJ2-3, with TRBD1 identical over 8 bases. Per the germline V gene, CDR1 is SGDLS and CDR2 is YYNGEE. V lost 5 bases, J lost 6 bases, and 11 bases stayed unmatched. The CDR3 sequence is 15 residues long. The CDR3 region is CASRGSGQGADTQYF. CDR3 DNA: TGTGCCAGCAGAGGCTCCGGACAGGGCGCGGATACGCAGTATTTT.

The CDR3 is CASSIRGGTGGPLNTEAFF. CDR3 coding DNA: TGTGCCAGTAGTATAAGAGGCGGGACAGGGGGGCCGTTGAACACTGAAGCTTTCTTT. The chain couples TRBV19 to TRBJ1-1; TRBD1 matches at 11 bases. V dropped 2 bases and J dropped 0; count of bases not matched to a gene: 11. CDR3 length: 19 residues. Looked up from germline, CDR1 is LNHDA and CDR2 is SQIVND (reference sequence). Together with reference TRBV19 and TRBJ1-1, the CDR3 gives the full variable domain: DGGITQSPKYLFRKEGQNVTLSCEQNLNHDAMYWYRQDPGQGLRLIYYSQIVNDFQKGDIAEGYSVSREKKESFPLTVTSAQKNPTAFYLCASSIRGGTGGPLNTEAFFGQGTRLTVV.

This sequence joins TRBV11-1 and TRBJ2-2, with TRBD1 identical over 9 bases. The CDR3 has 16 residues. Per germline, CDR1 SGHAT and CDR2 FQDESV (reference sequence). Trimming at V came to 5 bases and at J to 4 bases, leaving 8 bases not matched to a gene. The CDR3 bases are TGTGCCAGCAGCCTCCACAGGGGGCCGGTCACCGGGGAGCTGTTTTTT. Translation gives CASSLHRGPVTGELFF.

The chain recombines TRBV28 with TRBJ2-5; no definite D call. The CDR3 consists of 14 residues. V shed 5 bases and J shed 1 base, with 11 bases lying between them. Germline lookup yields CDR1 MDHEN and CDR2 SYDVKM. The chain's CDR3 is CASSDPRLQETQYF. CDR3 bases: TGTGCCAGCAGTGACCCCCGACTCCAAGAGACCCAGTACTTC. The full variable domain, in which reference TRBV28 and TRBJ2-5 provide the parts outside the CDR3, is DVKVTQSSRYLVKRTGEKVFLECVQDMDHENMFWYRQDPGLGLRLIYFSYDVKMKEKGDIPEGYSVSREKKERFSLILESASTNQTSMYLCASSDPRLQETQYFGPGTRLLVL.

The chain employs TRBV5-1 and TRBJ1-1; 9 bases are shared with TRBD1. The germline gives CDR1 SGHRS, CDR2 YFSETQ. Trimming removed 4 bases from V and 4 bases from J; junction bases left unmatched: 5. This CDR3 has 14 residues. CDR3 sequence (DNA): TGCGCCAGCAGCGGACAGGGGCAAGGCACTGAAGCTTTCTTT. Translating gives CASSGQGQGTEAFF.

The chain joins TRBV7-8 to TRBJ1-5; D gene uncertain. Germline CDR1 reads SGHVS; CDR2 reads FQNEAQ. V lost 8 bases and J lost 11, with 22 bases in between. The CDR3 runs 14 residues. The CDR3 DNA is TGTGCCAGCCTAGGGTGGCTAGCGTTTTTGGCCCAGCATTTT. Translating it yields CASLGWLAFLAQHF.